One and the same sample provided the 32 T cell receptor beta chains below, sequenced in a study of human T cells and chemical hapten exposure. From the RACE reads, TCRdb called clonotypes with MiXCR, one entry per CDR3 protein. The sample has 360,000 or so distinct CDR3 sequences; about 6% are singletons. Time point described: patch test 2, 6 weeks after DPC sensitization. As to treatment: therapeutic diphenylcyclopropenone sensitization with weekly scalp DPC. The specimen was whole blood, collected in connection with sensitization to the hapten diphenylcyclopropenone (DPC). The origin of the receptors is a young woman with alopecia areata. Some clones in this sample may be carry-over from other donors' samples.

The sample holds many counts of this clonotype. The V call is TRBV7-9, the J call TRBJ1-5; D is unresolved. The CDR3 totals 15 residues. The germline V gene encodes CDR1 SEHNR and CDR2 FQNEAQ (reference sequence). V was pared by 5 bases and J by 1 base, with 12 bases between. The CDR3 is CASSPDAGSNQPQHF. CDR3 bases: TGTGCCAGCAGCCCGGACGCAGGCAGCAATCAGCCCCAGCATTTT.

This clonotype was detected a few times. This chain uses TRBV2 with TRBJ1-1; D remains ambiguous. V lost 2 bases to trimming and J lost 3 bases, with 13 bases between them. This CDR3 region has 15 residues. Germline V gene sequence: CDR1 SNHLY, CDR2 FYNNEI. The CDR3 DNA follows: TGTGCCAGCAGTGAAAGGCTGTCCCTGGACACTGAAGCTTTCTTT. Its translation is CASSERLSLDTEAFF.

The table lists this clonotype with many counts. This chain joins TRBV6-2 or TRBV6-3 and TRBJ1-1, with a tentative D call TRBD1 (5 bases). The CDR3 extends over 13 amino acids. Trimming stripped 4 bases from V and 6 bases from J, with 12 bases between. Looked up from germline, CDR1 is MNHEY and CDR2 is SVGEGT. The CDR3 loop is CASSFKARAEAFF. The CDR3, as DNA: TGTGCCAGCAGTTTCAAGGCCAGGGCTGAAGCTTTCTTT.

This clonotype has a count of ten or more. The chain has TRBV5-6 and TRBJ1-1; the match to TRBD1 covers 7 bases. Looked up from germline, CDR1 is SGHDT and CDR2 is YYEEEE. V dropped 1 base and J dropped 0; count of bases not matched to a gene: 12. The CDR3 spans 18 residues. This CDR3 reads CASSLQERRDSLNTEAFF. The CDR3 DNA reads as TGTGCCAGCAGCTTGCAAGAACGAAGGGACAGCCTGAACACTGAAGCTTTCTTT.

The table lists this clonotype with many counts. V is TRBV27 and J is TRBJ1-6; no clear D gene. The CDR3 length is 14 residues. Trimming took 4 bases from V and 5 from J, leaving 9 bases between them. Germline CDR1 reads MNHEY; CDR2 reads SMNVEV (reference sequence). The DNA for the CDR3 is TGTGCCAGCAGTTCCGCACAGCATAATTCACCCCTCCACTTT. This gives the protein CASSSAQHNSPLHF.

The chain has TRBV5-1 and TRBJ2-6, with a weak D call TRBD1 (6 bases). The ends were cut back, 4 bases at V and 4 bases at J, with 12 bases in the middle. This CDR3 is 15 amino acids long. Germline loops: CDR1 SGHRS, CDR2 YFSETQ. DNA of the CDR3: TGCGCCAGCAGCCTCACAGGGCAAGGGGCCAACGTCCTGACTTTC. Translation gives CASSLTGQGANVLTF.

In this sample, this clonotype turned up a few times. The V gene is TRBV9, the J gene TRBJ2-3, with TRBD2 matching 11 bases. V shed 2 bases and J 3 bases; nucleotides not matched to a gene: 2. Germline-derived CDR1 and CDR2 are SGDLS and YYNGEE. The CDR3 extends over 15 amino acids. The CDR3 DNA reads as TGTGCCAGCAGCGTGGCTAGCGGGGGGACAGATACGCAGTATTTT. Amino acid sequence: CASSVASGGTDTQYF.

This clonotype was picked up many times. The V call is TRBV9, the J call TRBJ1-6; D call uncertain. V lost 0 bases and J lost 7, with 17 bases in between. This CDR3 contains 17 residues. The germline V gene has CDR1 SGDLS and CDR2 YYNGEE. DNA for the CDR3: TGTGCCAGCAGCGTAGAGGGCGTCTCAACGAGGAATTCACCCCTCCACTTT. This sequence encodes CASSVEGVSTRNSPLHF.

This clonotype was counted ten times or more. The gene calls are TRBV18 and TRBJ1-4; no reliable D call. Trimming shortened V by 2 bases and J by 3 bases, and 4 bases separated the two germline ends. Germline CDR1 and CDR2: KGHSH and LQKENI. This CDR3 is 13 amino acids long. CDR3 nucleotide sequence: TGTGCCAGCTCACCAGGACCTAATGAAAAACTGTTTTTT. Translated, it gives CASSPGPNEKLFF.

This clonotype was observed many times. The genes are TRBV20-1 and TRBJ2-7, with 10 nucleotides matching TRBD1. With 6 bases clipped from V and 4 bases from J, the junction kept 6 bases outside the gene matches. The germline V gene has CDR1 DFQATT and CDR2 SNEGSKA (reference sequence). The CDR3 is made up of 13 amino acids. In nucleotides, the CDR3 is TGCAGTGCCCACCCGGGACAGGGGTACGAGCAGTACTTC. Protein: CSAHPGQGYEQYF.

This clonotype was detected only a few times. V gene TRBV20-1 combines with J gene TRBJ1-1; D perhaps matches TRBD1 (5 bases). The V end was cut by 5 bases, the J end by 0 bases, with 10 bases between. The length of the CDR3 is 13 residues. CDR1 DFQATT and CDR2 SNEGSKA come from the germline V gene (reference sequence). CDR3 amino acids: CSAGDGMNTEAFF. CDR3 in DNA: TGCAGTGCTGGGGACGGTATGAACACTGAAGCTTTCTTT.

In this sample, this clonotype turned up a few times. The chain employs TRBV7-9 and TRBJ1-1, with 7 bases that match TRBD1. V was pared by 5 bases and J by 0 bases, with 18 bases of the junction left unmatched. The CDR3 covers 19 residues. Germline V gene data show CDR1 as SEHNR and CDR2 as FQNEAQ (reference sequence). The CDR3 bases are TGTGCCAGCAGCGCCAGATCAAGGAAGGGACAGCACATGAACACTGAAGCTTTCTTT. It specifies CASSARSRKGQHMNTEAFF.

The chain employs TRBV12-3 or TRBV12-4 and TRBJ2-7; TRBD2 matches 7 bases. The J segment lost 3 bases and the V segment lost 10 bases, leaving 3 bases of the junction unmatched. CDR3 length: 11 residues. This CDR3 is CATGGGYEQYF. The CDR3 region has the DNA TGTGCCACGGGCGGGGGCTACGAGCAGTACTTC.

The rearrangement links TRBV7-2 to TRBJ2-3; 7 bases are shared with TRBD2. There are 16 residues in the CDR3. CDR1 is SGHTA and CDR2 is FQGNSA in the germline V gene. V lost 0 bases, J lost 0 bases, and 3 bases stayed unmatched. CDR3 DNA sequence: TGTGCCAGCAGCTTAGCGCGGGGGTTCAGCACAGATACGCAGTATTTT. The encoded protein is CASSLARGFSTDTQYF.

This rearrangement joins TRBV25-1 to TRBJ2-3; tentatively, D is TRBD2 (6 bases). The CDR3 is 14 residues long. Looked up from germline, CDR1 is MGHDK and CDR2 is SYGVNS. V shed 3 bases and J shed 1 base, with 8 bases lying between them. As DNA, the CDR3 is TGTGCCAGCAGTGATACGGGGGGCACAGATACGCAGTATTTT. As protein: CASSDTGGTDTQYF.

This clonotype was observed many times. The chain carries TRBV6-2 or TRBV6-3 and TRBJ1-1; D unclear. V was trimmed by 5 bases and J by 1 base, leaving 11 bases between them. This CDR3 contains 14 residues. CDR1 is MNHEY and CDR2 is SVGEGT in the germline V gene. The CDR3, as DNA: TGTGCCAGCAGTGAGGCTACAACGAACACTGAAGCTTTCTTT. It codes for CASSEATTNTEAFF.

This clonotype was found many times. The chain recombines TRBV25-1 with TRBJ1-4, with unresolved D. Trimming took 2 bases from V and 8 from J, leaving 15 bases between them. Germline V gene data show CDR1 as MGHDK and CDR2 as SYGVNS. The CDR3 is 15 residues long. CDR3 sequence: CASSEKVAAGEKLFF. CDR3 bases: TGTGCCAGCAGTGAAAAGGTGGCAGCCGGGGAAAAACTGTTTTTT.

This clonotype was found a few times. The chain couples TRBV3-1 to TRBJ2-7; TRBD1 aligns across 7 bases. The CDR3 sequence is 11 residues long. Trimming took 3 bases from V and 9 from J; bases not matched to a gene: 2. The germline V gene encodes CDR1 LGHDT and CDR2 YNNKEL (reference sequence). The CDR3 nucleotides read TGTGCCAGCAGCCATGGGGACAGGCAGTACTTC. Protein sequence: CASSHGDRQYF.

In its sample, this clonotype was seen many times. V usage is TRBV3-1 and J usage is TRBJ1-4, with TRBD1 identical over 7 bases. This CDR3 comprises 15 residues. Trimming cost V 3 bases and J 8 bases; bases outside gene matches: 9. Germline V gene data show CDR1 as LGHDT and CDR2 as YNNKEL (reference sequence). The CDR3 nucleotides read TGTGCCAGCAGCCAGAATCCGGGACAGTGGGAAAAACTGTTTTTT. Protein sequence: CASSQNPGQWEKLFF.

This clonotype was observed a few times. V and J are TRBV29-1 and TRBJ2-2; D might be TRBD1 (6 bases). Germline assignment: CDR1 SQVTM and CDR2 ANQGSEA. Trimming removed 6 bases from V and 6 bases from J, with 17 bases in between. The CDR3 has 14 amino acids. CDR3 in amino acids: CSVPDRDKAGELFF. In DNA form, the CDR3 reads TGCAGCGTACCGGACCGGGACAAGGCCGGGGAGCTGTTTTTT.

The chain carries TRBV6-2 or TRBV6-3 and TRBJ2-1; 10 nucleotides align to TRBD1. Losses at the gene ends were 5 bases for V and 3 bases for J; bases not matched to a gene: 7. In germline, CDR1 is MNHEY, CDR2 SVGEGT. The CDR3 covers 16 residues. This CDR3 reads CASSDLGQGNYNEQFF. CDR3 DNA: TGTGCCAGCAGTGATCTGGGACAGGGGAACTACAATGAGCAGTTCTTC.

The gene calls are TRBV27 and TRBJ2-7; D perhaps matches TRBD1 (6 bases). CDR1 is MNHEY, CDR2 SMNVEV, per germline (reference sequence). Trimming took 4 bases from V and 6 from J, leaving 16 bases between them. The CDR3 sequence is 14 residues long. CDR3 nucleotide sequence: TGTGCCAGCAGTTCCTTACAGGGAACGGGCGAGCAGTACTTC. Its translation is CASSSLQGTGEQYF.

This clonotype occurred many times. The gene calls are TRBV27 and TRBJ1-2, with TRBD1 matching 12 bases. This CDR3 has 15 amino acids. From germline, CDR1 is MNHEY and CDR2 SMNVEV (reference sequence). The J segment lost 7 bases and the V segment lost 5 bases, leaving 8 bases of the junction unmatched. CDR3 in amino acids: CASSAPGQGASGYTF. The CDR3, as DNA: TGTGCCAGCAGTGCACCGGGACAGGGGGCGAGTGGCTACACCTTC.

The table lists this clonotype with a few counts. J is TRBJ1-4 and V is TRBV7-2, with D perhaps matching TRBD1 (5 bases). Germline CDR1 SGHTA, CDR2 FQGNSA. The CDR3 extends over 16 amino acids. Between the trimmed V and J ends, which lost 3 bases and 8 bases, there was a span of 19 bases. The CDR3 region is CASSLKAGTRMEKLFF. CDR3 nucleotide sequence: TGTGCCAGCAGCTTGAAAGCCGGGACGCGGATGGAAAAACTGTTTTTT.

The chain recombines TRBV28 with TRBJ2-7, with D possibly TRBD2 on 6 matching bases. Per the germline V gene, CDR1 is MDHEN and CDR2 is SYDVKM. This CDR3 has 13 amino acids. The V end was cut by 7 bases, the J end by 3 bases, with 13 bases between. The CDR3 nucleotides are TGTGCCAGCATCCCCGGGGGACGCTACGAGCAGTACTTC. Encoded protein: CASIPGGRYEQYF.

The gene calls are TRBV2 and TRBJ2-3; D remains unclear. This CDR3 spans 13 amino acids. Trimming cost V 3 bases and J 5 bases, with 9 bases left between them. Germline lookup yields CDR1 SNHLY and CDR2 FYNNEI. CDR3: CASSEGLLDTQYF. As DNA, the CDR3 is TGTGCCAGCAGTGAGGGGTTGTTAGATACGCAGTATTTT.

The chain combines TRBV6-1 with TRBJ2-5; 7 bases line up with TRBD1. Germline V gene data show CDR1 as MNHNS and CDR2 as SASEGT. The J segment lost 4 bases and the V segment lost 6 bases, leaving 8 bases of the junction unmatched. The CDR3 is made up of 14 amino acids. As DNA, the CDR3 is TGTGCCAGCAGCGCCGGACAGGCCGCAGAGACCCAGTACTTC. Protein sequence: CASSAGQAAETQYF.

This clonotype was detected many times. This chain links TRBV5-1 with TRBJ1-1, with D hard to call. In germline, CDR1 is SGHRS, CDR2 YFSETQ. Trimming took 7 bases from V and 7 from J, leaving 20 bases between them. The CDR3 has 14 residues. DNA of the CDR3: TGCGCCAGCCGATCCACGTACAGATTAAATGAAGCTTTCTTT. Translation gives CASRSTYRLNEAFF.

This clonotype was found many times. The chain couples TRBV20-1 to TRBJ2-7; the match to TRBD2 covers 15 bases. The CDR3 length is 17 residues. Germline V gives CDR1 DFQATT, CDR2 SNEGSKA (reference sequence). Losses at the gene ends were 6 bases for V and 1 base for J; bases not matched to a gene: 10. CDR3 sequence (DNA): TGCAGTGCGAGCCCACCCGGGACTAGCGGGGGGTCCTACGAGCAGTACTTC. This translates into CSASPPGTSGGSYEQYF.

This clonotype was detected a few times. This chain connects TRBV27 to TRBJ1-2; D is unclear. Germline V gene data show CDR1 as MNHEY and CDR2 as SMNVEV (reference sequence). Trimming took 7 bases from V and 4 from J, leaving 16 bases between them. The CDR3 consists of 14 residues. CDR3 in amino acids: CASTAAGKSYGYTF. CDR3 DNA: TGTGCCAGCACTGCGGCGGGGAAATCCTATGGCTACACCTTC.

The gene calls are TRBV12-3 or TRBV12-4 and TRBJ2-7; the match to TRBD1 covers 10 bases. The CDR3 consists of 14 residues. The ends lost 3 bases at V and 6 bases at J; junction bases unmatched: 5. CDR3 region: CASSLVRDRGEQYF. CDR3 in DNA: TGTGCCAGCAGTTTGGTCCGGGACAGGGGCGAGCAGTACTTC.

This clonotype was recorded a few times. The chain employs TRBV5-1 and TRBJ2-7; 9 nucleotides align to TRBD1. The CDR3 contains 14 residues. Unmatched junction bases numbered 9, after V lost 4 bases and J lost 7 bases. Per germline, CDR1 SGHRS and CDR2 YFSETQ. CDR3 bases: TGCGCCAGCAGCCCCGGCGGACAGGGGCAGGAGCAGTACTTC. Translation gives CASSPGGQGQEQYF.